These T cell receptor beta chains were read from a single sample in a study of CD8+CD57+ T cells in acquired aplastic anemia. TCRdb reprocessed the reads with MiXCR, giving one entry per CDR3 protein. The repertoire holds over 150,000 distinct CDR3 sequences, with about three fifths as singletons. Sequencing was carried out using sorted CD4+, CD8+, or CD8+CD57+ T cells (not recorded which) from PBMCs. The receptors stem from a human donor with aplastic anemia. CDR3s include the opening cysteine and the closing phenylalanine or tryptophan. Each record gives: V gene, J gene, D gene, clone size, CDR3 DNA, CDR3 protein. D genes are given only for firm matches. The listing skips clone size in some rows; elsewhere it reads once, few, many or a size class.

>TRBV9|TRBJ2-5|TRBD2|NA
TGTGCCAGCAGCGTAGACCTGGGGGGGGAGACCCAGTACTTC
CASSVDLGGETQYF
>TRBV10-3|TRBJ1-2|NA|NA
TGTGCCATCAGAAGTGGGCAGGGGAACTATGGCTACACCTTC
CAIRSGQGNYGYTF
>TRBV7-9|TRBJ1-1|NA|many
TGTGCCAGCAGCTTATTAAAATCCGGAGGAAAGAACACTGAAGCTTTCTTT
CASSLLKSGGKNTEAFF
>TRBV29-1|TRBJ1-2|NA|NA
TGCAGCGTTGACGCGGGGAGCTACACCTTC
CSVDAGSYTF
>TRBV7-9|TRBJ2-1|TRBD2|NA
TGTGCCAGCAGCCCACGGGGCGGGAGTGCAAGTGAGCAGTTCTTC
CASSPRGGSASEQFF
>TRBV19|TRBJ1-6|NA|NA
TGTGCCAGTAGTATAGATAATTCACCCCTCCACTTT
CASSIDNSPLHF
>TRBV24-1|TRBJ1-5|NA|once
TGTGCCACCAGTGATAGGCATCATAGCAATCAGCCCCAGCATTTT
CATSDRHHSNQPQHF
>TRBV12-3/TRBV12-4|TRBJ1-1|NA|NA
TGTGCCAGCAGTTTGGGGCGTGGGGAAACTGAAGCTTTCTTT
CASSLGRGETEAFF
>TRBV10-3|TRBJ2-1|TRBD1|NA
TGTGCCATCAAGGGACAGGGGAGCGATGAGCAGTTCTTC
CAIKGQGSDEQFF
>TRBV11-2|TRBJ2-3|TRBD1|few
TGTGCCAGCAGCTTACCCGGGCCGGGACAGGGGCCAGATACGCAGTATTTT
CASSLPGPGQGPDTQYF
>TRBV7-8|TRBJ2-7|TRBD1|NA
TGTGCCAGCAGTGCACTCGGGACAGGGGGCGATTTCTCCTACGAGCAGTACTTC
CASSALGTGGDFSYEQYF
>TRBV10-1|TRBJ2-2|TRBD1|NA
TGCGCCAGCACCGGTACAGGGGGTCACACCGGGGAGCTGTTTTTT
CASTGTGGHTGELFF
>TRBV10-1|TRBJ2-7|NA|NA
TGCGCCAGCAGTCCTACTAGGAGCTCCTACGAGCAGTACTTC
CASSPTRSSYEQYF
>TRBV5-1|TRBJ1-1|NA|many
TGCGCCAGCAGCTTGGATAGTGACAGAAGCTTT
CASSLDSDRSF
>TRBV7-2|TRBJ2-7|NA|NA
TGCGCCAGCAGCCAAGTTGTCCCCTCCAGCTACGAGCAGTACTTC
CASSQVVPSSYEQYF
>TRBV20-1|TRBJ2-3|TRBD2|NA
TGCAGTGCTAGTGGGACTAGTCTCACAGATACGCAGTATTTT
CSASGTSLTDTQYF
>TRBV5-8|TRBJ2-5|TRBD1|many
TGTGCCAGCAGCTCGACAGGGGAAGAGGAGACCCAGTACTTC
CASSSTGEEETQYF
>TRBV9|TRBJ1-1|NA|NA
TGTGCCAGCAGCGTAGCAGGGCGACTGAACACTGAAGCTTTCTTT
CASSVAGRLNTEAFF
>TRBV24-1|TRBJ2-3|NA|NA
TGTGCCACCAGTCACGGATTCACAGATACGCAGTATTTT
CATSHGFTDTQYF
>TRBV9|TRBJ2-1|TRBD2|many
TGTGCCAGCAGCCCCCGTCGAGCGGGGGGGTGGGGTGAGCAGTTCTTC
CASSPRRAGGWGEQFF
>TRBV25-1|TRBJ2-1|NA|once
TGTGCCAGCAGTGAATCCGCACACGGAACGCAGTTCTTC
CASSESAHGTQFF
>TRBV6-1|TRBJ2-2|TRBD1|many
TGTGCCAGCAGTGACGGACAGGGAATGGGCGGGGAGCTGTTTTTT
CASSDGQGMGGELFF
>TRBV20-1|TRBJ2-3|TRBD2|few
TGCAGTGCTAGAGATAGCGGGGGGAGTAGCGGGAGATTAGATACGCAGTATTTT
CSARDSGGSSGRLDTQYF
>TRBV7-2|TRBJ1-6|NA|NA
TGTGCCAGCAGCTTAGAACAGGCTAGCTCCTATAATTCACCCCTCCACTTT
CASSLEQASSYNSPLHF
>TRBV20-1|TRBJ2-7|NA|many
TGCAGTGCTACTAGCGAGGGGCCCTACGAGCAGTACTTC
CSATSEGPYEQYF
>TRBV27|TRBJ2-7|TRBD1|many
TGTGCCAGCCTACCCTCCAGGGGGAGTCCCTACGAGCAGTACTTC
CASLPSRGSPYEQYF
>TRBV19|TRBJ1-2|NA|few
TGTGCCAGTAGTACTTTCGACCTGACGTTGAACTATGGCTACACCTTC
CASSTFDLTLNYGYTF
>TRBV10-2|TRBJ1-6|TRBD1|few
TGCGCCAGCAGTGAGACAGGGGAGGATTCACCCCTCCACTTT
CASSETGEDSPLHF
>TRBV7-6|TRBJ2-1|NA|NA
TGTGCCAGCAGCCCCTTGGCGGTAGGGGAGCAGTTCTTC
CASSPLAVGEQFF
>TRBV24-1|TRBJ2-3|TRBD2|NA
TGTGCCACCCGATCTAGCGGGGGGGCGCCGGAAAGGGGCACAGATACGCAGTATTTT
CATRSSGGAPERGTDTQYF
>TRBV9|TRBJ2-7|TRBD2|many
TGTGCCAGCAGCGCCGGTGGGGGGGTCGAGCAGTACTTC
CASSAGGGVEQYF
>TRBV13|TRBJ2-3|TRBD1|many
TGTGCCAGCAGCTACCAGGGGGTGACTCGTACTACGCAGTATTTT
CASSYQGVTRTTQYF
>TRBV20-1|TRBJ2-7|TRBD1|NA
TGCAGTGCTACAGATCAGGGGGATGTTTCCTACGAGCAGTACTTC
CSATDQGDVSYEQYF
>TRBV28|TRBJ1-2|NA|NA
TGTGCCAGCAGTTTGGGGGTCCATGGCTACACCTTC
CASSLGVHGYTF
>TRBV2|TRBJ1-2|NA|NA
TGTGCCAGCAGGATCCGGGACTCTCCCTATGGCTACACCTTC
CASRIRDSPYGYTF
>TRBV2|TRBJ2-7|NA|NA
TGTGCCAGCAGTGAGTTAGGGGTAGGTTCCGAGCAGTACTTC
CASSELGVGSEQYF
>TRBV20-1|TRBJ2-5|NA|NA
TGCAGTGCTAGGAGTGCAGGGGACGGCCAAGAGACCCAGTACTTC
CSARSAGDGQETQYF
>TRBV10-3|TRBJ2-7|NA|NA
TGTGCCATCAGTGAGTCAGAGGGGGGGTGCGAGCAGTACTTC
CAISESEGGCEQYF